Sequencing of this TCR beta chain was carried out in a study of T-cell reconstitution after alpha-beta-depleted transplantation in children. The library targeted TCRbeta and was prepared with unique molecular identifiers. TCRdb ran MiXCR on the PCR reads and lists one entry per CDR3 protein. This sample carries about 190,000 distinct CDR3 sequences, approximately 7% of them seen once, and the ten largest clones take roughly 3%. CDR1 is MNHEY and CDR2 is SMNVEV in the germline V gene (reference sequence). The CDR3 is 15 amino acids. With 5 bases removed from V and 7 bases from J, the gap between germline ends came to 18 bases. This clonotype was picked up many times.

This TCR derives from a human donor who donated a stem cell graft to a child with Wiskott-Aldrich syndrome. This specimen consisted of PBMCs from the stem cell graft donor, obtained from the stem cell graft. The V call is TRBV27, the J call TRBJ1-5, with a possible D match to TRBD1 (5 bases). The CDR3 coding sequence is TGTGCCAGCAGTCTTCACACGGGGGTGTCCCAGCCCCAGCATTTT. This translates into CASSLHTGVSQPQHF.